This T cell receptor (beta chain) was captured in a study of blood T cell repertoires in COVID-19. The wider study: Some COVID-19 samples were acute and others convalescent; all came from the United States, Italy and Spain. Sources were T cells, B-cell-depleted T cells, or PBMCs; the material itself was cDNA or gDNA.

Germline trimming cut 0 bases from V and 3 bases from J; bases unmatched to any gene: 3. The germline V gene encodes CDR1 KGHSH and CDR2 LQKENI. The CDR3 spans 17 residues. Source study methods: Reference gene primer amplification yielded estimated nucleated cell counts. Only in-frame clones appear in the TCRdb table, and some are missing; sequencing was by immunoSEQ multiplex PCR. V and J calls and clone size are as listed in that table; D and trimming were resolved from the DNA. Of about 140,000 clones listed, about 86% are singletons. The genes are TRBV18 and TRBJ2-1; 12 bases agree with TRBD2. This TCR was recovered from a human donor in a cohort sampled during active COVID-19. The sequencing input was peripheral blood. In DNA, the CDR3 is TGTGCCAGCTCACCACCCGGGACTAGCGGGCACTACAATGAGCAGTTCTTC. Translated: CASSPPGTSGHYNEQFF.